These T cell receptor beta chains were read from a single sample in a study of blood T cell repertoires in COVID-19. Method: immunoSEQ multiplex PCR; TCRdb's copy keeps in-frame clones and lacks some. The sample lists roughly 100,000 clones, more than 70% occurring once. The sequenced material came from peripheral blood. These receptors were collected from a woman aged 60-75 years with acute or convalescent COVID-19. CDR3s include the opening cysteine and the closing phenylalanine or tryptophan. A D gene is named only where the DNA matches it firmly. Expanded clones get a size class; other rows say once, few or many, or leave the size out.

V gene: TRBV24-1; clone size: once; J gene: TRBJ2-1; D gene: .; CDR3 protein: CATSDRDSPAGKNEQFF; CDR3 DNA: TGTGCCACCAGTGATCGGGACTCCCCGGCGGGGAAGAATGAGCAGTTCTTC
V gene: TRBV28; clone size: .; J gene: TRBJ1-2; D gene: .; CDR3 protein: CASIPSGGFWYGYTF; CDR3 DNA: TGTGCCAGCATCCCTTCGGGGGGATTTTGGTATGGCTACACCTTC
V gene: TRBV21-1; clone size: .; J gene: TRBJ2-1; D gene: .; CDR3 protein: CASSKAPREGHEQFF; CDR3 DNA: TGTGCCAGCAGCAAAGCGCCGCGGGAGGGGCATGAGCAGTTCTTC
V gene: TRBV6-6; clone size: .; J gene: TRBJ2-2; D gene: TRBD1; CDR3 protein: CASSPRQGANTGELFF; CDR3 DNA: TGTGCCAGCAGTCCCAGACAGGGGGCGAACACCGGGGAGCTGTTTTTT
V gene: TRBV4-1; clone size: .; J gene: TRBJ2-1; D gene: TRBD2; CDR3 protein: CASSSTSGRRNEQFF; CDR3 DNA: TGCGCCAGCAGCTCGACTAGCGGGAGAAGGAATGAGCAGTTCTTC
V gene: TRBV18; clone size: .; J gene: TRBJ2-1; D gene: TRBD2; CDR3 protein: CASSGTSGRPSSYNEQFF; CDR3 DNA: TGTGCCAGCTCTGGGACTAGCGGGAGGCCCAGCTCCTACAATGAGCAGTTCTTC
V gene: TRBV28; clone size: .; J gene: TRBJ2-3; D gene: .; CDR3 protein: CASSLSSLGAGDRTDTQYF; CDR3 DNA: TGTGCCAGCAGTTTATCCTCCCTGGGGGCGGGAGATCGAACAGATACGCAGTATTTT
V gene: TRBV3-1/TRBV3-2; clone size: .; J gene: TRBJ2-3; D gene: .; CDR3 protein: CASSHRQELTDTQYF; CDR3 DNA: TGTGCCAGCAGCCACCGACAGGAACTCACAGATACGCAGTATTTT
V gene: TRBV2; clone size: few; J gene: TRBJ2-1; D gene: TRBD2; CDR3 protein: CASRLLAGAEQFF; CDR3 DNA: TGTGCCAGCAGGTTGCTAGCGGGCGCTGAGCAGTTCTTC
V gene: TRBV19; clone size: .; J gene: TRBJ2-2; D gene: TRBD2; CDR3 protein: CASRGLGSTGELFF; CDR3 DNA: TGTGCCAGTAGGGGACTAGGGTCGACCGGGGAGCTGTTTTTT
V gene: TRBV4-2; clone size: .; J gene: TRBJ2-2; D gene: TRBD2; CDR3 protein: CASSQDRRLAGGQGGELFF; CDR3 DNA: TGTGCCAGCAGCCAAGATCGAAGACTAGCGGGAGGGCAAGGCGGGGAGCTGTTTTTT
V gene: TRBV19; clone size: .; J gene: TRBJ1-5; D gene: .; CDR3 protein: CASSGGGGSNQPQHF; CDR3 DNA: TGTGCCAGTAGTGGGGGAGGGGGAAGCAATCAGCCCCAGCATTTT
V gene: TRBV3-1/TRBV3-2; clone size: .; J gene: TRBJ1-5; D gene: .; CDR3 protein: CASSQGQQTNQPQHF; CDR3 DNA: TGTGCCAGCAGCCAAGGTCAGCAGACAAATCAGCCCCAGCATTTT
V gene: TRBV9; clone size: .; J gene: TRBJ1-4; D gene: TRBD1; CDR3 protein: CASSPWGDSYEKLFF; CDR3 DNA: TGTGCCAGCAGCCCTTGGGGGGACAGTTATGAAAAACTGTTTTTT
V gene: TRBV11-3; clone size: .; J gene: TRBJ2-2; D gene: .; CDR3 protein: CASSLWASGELFF; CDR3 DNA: TGTGCCAGCAGCTTATGGGCGTCCGGGGAGCTGTTTTTT
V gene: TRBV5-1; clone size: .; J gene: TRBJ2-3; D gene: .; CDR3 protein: CASSLAGAWGQDTQYF; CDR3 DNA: TGCGCCAGCAGCTTGGCCGGGGCATGGGGGCAAGATACGCAGTATTTT
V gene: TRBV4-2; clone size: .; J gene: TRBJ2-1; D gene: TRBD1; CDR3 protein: CASSQDQGDGEQFF; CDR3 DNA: TGTGCCAGCAGCCAAGATCAGGGGGACGGTGAGCAGTTCTTC
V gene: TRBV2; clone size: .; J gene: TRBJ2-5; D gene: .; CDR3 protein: CASSEDRVRAQYF; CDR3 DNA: TGTGCCAGCAGTGAAGACAGGGTTCGGGCCCAGTACTTC
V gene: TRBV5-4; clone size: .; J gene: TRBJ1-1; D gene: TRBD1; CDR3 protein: CASSLQGGTEAFF; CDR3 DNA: TGTGCCAGCAGCTTACAGGGGGGGACTGAAGCTTTCTTT
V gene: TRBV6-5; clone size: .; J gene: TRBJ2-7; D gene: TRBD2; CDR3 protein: CASSYSGRANYEQYF; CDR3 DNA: TGTGCCAGCAGTTACTCAGGGAGGGCGAACTACGAGCAGTACTTC
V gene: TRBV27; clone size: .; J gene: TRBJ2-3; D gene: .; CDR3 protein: CASSWGAATDTQYF; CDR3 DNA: TGTGCCAGCAGTTGGGGAGCGGCCACAGATACGCAGTATTTT
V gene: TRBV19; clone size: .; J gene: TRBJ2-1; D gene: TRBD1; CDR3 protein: CASSRGTGRSNEQFF; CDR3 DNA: TGTGCCAGTAGTAGGGGGACAGGGAGATCAAATGAGCAGTTCTTC
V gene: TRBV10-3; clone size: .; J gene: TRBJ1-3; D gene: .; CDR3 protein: CAIRGSSGNTIYF; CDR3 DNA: TGTGCCATCAGAGGGAGCTCTGGAAACACCATATATTTT
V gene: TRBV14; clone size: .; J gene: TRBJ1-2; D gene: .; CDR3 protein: CASSLVQGWRYGYTF; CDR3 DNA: TGTGCCAGCAGCCTAGTACAGGGTTGGAGGTATGGCTACACCTTC
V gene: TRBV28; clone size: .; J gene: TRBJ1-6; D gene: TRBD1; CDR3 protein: CASSIGQVHNSPLHF; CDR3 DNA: TGTGCCAGCAGTATAGGACAGGTGCATAATTCACCCCTCCACTTT
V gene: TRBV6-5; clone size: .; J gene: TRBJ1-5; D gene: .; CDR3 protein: CASRTGGRNQPQHF; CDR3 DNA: TGTGCCAGCAGGACCGGCGGGCGCAATCAGCCCCAGCATTTT
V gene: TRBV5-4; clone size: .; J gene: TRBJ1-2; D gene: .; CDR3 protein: CASSPDTKNYGYTF; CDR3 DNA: TGTGCCAGCAGCCCGGACACCAAAAACTATGGCTACACCTTC
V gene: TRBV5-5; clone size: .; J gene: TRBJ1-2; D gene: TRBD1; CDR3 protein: CASSLAMTGEFYGYTF; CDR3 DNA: TGTGCCAGCAGCTTGGCTATGACAGGGGAATTCTATGGCTACACCTTC
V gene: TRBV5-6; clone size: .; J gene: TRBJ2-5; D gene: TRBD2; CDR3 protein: CASSPRGAGGLETQYF; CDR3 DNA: TGTGCCAGCAGCCCCCGAGGGGCGGGAGGTTTAGAGACCCAGTACTTC
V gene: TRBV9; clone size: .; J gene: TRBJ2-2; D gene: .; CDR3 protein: CASSVGKGGWNTGELFF; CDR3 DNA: TGTGCCAGCAGCGTAGGGAAGGGCGGGTGGAACACCGGGGAGCTGTTTTTT
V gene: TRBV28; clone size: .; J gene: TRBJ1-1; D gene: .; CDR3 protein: CASSLLPGDRGGAFF; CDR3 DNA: TGTGCCAGCAGTTTATTGCCAGGGGATCGGGGTGGAGCTTTCTTT
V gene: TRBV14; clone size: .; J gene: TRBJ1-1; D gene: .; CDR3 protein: CASTQGWGTEAFF; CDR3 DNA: TGTGCCAGTACACAGGGATGGGGCACTGAAGCTTTCTTT
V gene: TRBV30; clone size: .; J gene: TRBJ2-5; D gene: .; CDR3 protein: CAWSVRETQYF; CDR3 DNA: TGTGCCTGGAGTGTACGGGAGACCCAGTACTTC